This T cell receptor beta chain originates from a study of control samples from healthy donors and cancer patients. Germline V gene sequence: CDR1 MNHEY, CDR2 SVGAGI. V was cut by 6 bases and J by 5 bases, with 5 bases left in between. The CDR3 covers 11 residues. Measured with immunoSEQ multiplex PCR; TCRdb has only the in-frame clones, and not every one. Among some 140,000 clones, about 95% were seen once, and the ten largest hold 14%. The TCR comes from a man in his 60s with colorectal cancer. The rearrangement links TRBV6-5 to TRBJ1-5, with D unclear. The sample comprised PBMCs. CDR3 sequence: CASRRDQPQHF. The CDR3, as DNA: TGTGCCAGCAGGAGGGATCAGCCCCAGCATTTT.